The rows below give T cell receptor beta chains drawn from one sample of a study of early T cells in non-severe SARS-CoV-2 infection. MiXCR, applied by TCRdb to the 5' RACE reads, yields one record per CDR3 protein. This sample has roughly 29,000 distinct CDR3 sequences, with about 2.9% found just once. What was sequenced was whole blood. These receptors originate from an adult who was a healthcare worker with PCR-confirmed SARS-CoV-2 infection or an uninfected control (not recorded which). CDR3s include the opening cysteine and the closing phenylalanine or tryptophan. The D gene is left open where the match is weak. Clone size is given for some rows only: seen once, a few or many times, or a class if the clone is expanded.

>TRBV11-2|TRBD1|TRBJ1-1|many
TGTGCCAGCAGATTGGGACAGCCAAACACTGAAGCTTTCTTT
CASRLGQPNTEAFF
>TRBV2|-|TRBJ2-2|many
TGTGCCAGCAGCGAGGAGAACACCGGGGAGCTGTTTTTT
CASSEENTGELFF
>TRBV19|-|TRBJ1-5|many
TGTGCCAGTAGGCGCAAAGATCATAGCAATCAGCCCCAGCATTTT
CASRRKDHSNQPQHF
>TRBV7-2|TRBD1|TRBJ2-1|many
TGTGCCAGCAGCTTAACCGGGACAGGGCGGAGGGATGAGCAGTTCTTC
CASSLTGTGRRDEQFF
>TRBV3-1|TRBD2|TRBJ2-5|many
TGTGCCAGCAGCCAAGAGTGGGGGGGAGCAGAGACCCAGTACTTC
CASSQEWGGAETQYF
>TRBV5-6|-|TRBJ1-2|many
TGTGCCAGCAGCTTGATAGGCGGAGGGGATTTCTATGGCTACACCTTC
CASSLIGGGDFYGYTF
>TRBV21-1|-|TRBJ2-2|many
TGTGCCAGCAGCAGAGACAGGTCCAACACCGGGGAGCTGTTTTTT
CASSRDRSNTGELFF
>TRBV6-5|-|TRBJ2-1|many
TGTGCCAGCAGTTGGGGTGACGGGGGGCACAATGAGCAGTTCTTC
CASSWGDGGHNEQFF
>TRBV12-3/TRBV12-4|TRBD1|TRBJ2-1|-
TGTGCCAGCAGTTTCAGACAGGGGAATGAGCAGTTCTTC
CASSFRQGNEQFF
>TRBV7-3|-|TRBJ2-3|-
TGTGCCAGCAGTTCTAAAATAGCGGGCACAGATACGCAGTATTTT
CASSSKIAGTDTQYF
>TRBV10-3|TRBD1|TRBJ1-2|many
TGTGCCTACCGGGACAGTTCTCCGCTGAACTATGGCTACACCTTC
CAYRDSSPLNYGYTF
>TRBV7-7|TRBD1|TRBJ2-5|many
TGTGCCAGCAGCAAAAGACAGGGTAAAGAGACCCAGTACTTC
CASSKRQGKETQYF
>TRBV7-2|TRBD1|TRBJ2-5|many
TGTGCCAGCAGCCCCCCAGGGGGAATTTGGGAGACCCAGTACTTC
CASSPPGGIWETQYF
>TRBV5-4|-|TRBJ1-2|many
TGTGCCAGCAGCTCGCACAGGGACTATGGCTACACCTTC
CASSSHRDYGYTF
>TRBV4-2|-|TRBJ2-3|-
TGTGCCAGCAGCCAACTGCAGGGGTCAGATACGCAGTATTTT
CASSQLQGSDTQYF
>TRBV24-1|-|TRBJ2-3|few
TGTGCCACTTCTACGGGGGGCATCACAGATACGCAGTATTTT
CATSTGGITDTQYF
>TRBV9|-|TRBJ1-5|many
TGTGCCAGCAGCCCCCAAGTCGATCAGCCCCAGCATTTT
CASSPQVDQPQHF
>TRBV12-3/TRBV12-4|-|TRBJ2-5|many
TGTGCCAGCAGTTTACAGGACAGAGGGACCCAGTACTTC
CASSLQDRGTQYF
>TRBV6-2/TRBV6-3|-|TRBJ1-2|many
TGTGCCAGCAGTACCTCACGACAGGCGACTAACTATGGCTACACCTTC
CASSTSRQATNYGYTF
>TRBV7-6|-|TRBJ1-1|many
TGTGCCAGCAGCCCCGGGACACTGAACACTGAAGCTTTCTTT
CASSPGTLNTEAFF
>TRBV11-2|-|TRBJ2-1|many
TGTGCCAGCAGCTTAGATCTGGAGTTCGAGCAGTTCTTC
CASSLDLEFEQFF
>TRBV18|-|TRBJ2-3|many
TGTGCCAGCTCACCACCTTCAGCAGATACGCAGTATTTT
CASSPPSADTQYF
>TRBV5-4|-|TRBJ2-5|many
TGTGCCAGCAGTCGGGACACAAGCCCGGTAGAGACCCAGTACTTC
CASSRDTSPVETQYF
>TRBV18|-|TRBJ1-1|many
TGTGCCAGCTCACCAGGGTTGTCGAATCGTCCCACTGAAGCTTTCTTT
CASSPGLSNRPTEAFF
>TRBV11-1|-|TRBJ1-1|many
TGTGCCAGCAGCTCGGACGTCTCTGAAGCTTTCTTT
CASSSDVSEAFF
>TRBV30|-|TRBJ1-2|-
TGTGCCTGGAGTGGTGCGGAAAACTATGGCTACACCTTC
CAWSGAENYGYTF
>TRBV12-3/TRBV12-4|-|TRBJ1-2|many
TGTGCCAGCAGTTTAGCTTACAGAGGCTACACCTTC
CASSLAYRGYTF
>TRBV2|-|TRBJ1-2|many
TGTGCCAGCGGAGCGGGAGCCAACTATGGCTACACCTTC
CASGAGANYGYTF
>TRBV7-6|TRBD1|TRBJ2-1|many
TGTGCCAGCAGCTTAATCCAGGGGGCCTTACCCAACAATGAGCAGTTCTTC
CASSLIQGALPNNEQFF
>TRBV6-1|-|TRBJ2-1|-
TGTGCCAGCCGGCAGGGGGGTGAGCAGTTCTTC
CASRQGGEQFF
>TRBV29-1|-|TRBJ2-2|-
TGCAGCTCTAATTGGGGGAGCACCGGGGAGCTGTTTTTT
CSSNWGSTGELFF
>TRBV28|-|TRBJ2-5|many
TGTGCCAGCAGTTTAAGGTTCAGGGAGGAGACCCAGTACTTC
CASSLRFREETQYF
>TRBV6-6|TRBD1|TRBJ1-5|many
TGTGCCAGCAGTTACTGGGGACAGGGGGTGAATCAGCCCCAGCATTTT
CASSYWGQGVNQPQHF
>TRBV9|TRBD1|TRBJ2-5|few
TGTGCCAGCAGCGTAGTTCCGGGACAGGGGGCCGGGACCCAGTACTTC
CASSVVPGQGAGTQYF
>TRBV6-6|-|TRBJ1-2|many
TGTGCCAGCAGTTACTCGGCAAACTATGGCTACACCTTC
CASSYSANYGYTF
>TRBV9|TRBD1|TRBJ2-4|many
TGTGCCAGCAGCGCGGGGACAGGGAGTGCCAAAAACATTCAGTACTTC
CASSAGTGSAKNIQYF
>TRBV3-1|-|TRBJ2-2|many
TGTGCCAGCAGCGTAAACACCGGGGAGCTGTTTTTT
CASSVNTGELFF
>TRBV2|TRBD1|TRBJ2-2|many
TGTGCCAGCAATCGACAGGGAGACACCGGGGAGCTGTTTTTT
CASNRQGDTGELFF
>TRBV5-1|-|TRBJ2-5|many
TGCGCCAGCGGGTCAGAGACCCAGTACTTC
CASGSETQYF